A single TCR beta chain is shown here with its context. These data originate in a study of cytomegalovirus exposure and HLA in healthy donors. Both 60 Vbeta primers and 13 Jbeta primers went into the PCR. The data were produced by immunoSEQ multiplex PCR, yet TCRdb's version contains in-frame clones alone and is incomplete. There are about 170,000 clones in the sample; 85% occur only once, and approximately 2.5% lies in the top ten. V dropped 0 bases and J dropped 4; count of bases not matched to a gene: 6. The CDR3 has 16 residues. CDR1 is SGHRS and CDR2 is YFSETQ in the germline V gene. The J gene is TRBJ2-5, the V gene TRBV5-1; 10 bases match TRBD2. Sequencing was performed on PBMCs. This receptor was taken from a man aged 25 to 45 in good health and CMV-seropositive. CDR3 nucleotides: TGCGCCAGCAGCTTGGAGAGAGCGGGAGGGGGAGAGACCCAGTACTTC. This encodes CASSLERAGGGETQYF.